This T cell receptor beta chain was retrieved from a study of blood T cell repertoires in COVID-19. Germline V lookup: CDR1 SGHDN, CDR2 FVKESK. The CDR3 is 16 residues long. The ends were cut back, 0 bases at V and 2 bases at J, with 10 bases in the middle. This table comes from immunoSEQ multiplex PCR, and its TCRdb copy is limited to in-frame clones, with some not included. Here the sample spans about 240,000 clones, about nine tenths being singletons. The source of this sequence is a man aged 60 to 75 with acute or convalescent COVID-19. Material: peripheral blood. The V gene is TRBV14, the J gene TRBJ1-4; D not certain. The CDR3 reads CASSQDGGSTNEKLFF. CDR3 DNA sequence: TGTGCCAGCAGCCAAGACGGTGGGAGCACTAATGAAAAACTGTTTTTT.